The 28 T cell receptor beta chains below were found in one sample sequenced in a study of blood T cell repertoires in COVID-19 (dated by TCRdb to between 2020 and 2021). Preparation of the library involved the immunoSEQ multiplex PCR assay. The immuneACCESS repertoire file appears here via TCRdb, limited to in-frame rearrangements. These files lack a portion of the clones; in checked studies, under half of the deficit traces to unresolved V genes, and the cause of the others is not known. The sample table shows approximately 70,000 clones, and approximately 87% are seen once. The ten largest clonotypes hold roughly 2.5% of the sample. Sample: peripheral blood. The receptors were sampled from a human donor in a cohort sampled during active COVID-19.

The rearrangement uses TRBV6-5 and TRBJ1-2; the D is unclear. Trimming pared 1 base from V and 4 bases from J, leaving 13 bases between. Germline loops: CDR1 MNHEY, CDR2 SVGAGI. This CDR3 has 15 residues. CDR3 sequence: CASSYLAGSAYGYTF. The CDR3 nucleotides are TGTGCCAGCAGTTACTTGGCAGGCAGTGCCTATGGCTACACCTTC.

The chain has TRBV12-3 or TRBV12-4 and TRBJ2-7; D remains ambiguous. The CDR3 loop spans 12 amino acids. V was trimmed by 2 bases and J by 6 bases, leaving 8 bases between them. CDR3 nucleotides: TGTGCCAGCAGTTTAACTCTCCTCGAGCAGTACTTC. Translating it yields CASSLTLLEQYF.

The CDR3 loop reads CASSQGDRGKNEQFF. In DNA, the CDR3 is TGCGCCAGCAGCCAAGGGGACAGGGGGAAAAATGAGCAGTTCTTC. The chain has TRBV4-1 and TRBJ2-1; 11 bases are shared with TRBD1. With 1 base clipped from V and 7 bases from J, the junction kept 3 bases outside the gene matches. Germline V gene lookup returns CDR1 MGHRA and CDR2 YSYEKL. This CDR3 region has 15 residues.

The chain couples TRBV7-2 to TRBJ1-2, with D possibly TRBD1 on 5 matching bases. Germline CDR1 is SGHTA and CDR2 is FQGNSA. This CDR3 is built from 14 residues. V was trimmed by 2 bases and J by 3 bases, leaving 10 bases between them. The CDR3 reads CASSLQGYDYGYTF. CDR3 DNA sequence: TGTGCCAGCAGCTTACAGGGTTATGACTATGGCTACACCTTC.

The V and J genes are TRBV2 and TRBJ2-3; 8 nucleotides agree with TRBD1. In germline, CDR1 is SNHLY, CDR2 FYNNEI. The junction had 18 bases not matched to a gene; V was cut back by 7 bases and J by 6 bases. This CDR3 is 17 amino acids long. This chain's CDR3 is CASTGDVTGTGRDTQYF. Written as DNA, the CDR3 is TGTGCCAGCACCGGGGACGTGACCGGGACAGGACGGGATACGCAGTATTTT.

This chain connects TRBV2 to TRBJ1-5; D unclear. CDR1 and CDR2 from the germline V gene are SNHLY and FYNNEI. The ends were cut back, 3 bases at V and 3 bases at J, with 9 bases in the middle. The CDR3 is 14 residues long. CDR3 residues: CASSDVVLNQPQHF. Written as DNA, the CDR3 is TGTGCCAGCAGTGACGTTGTACTCAATCAGCCCCAGCATTTT.

This chain connects TRBV20-1 to TRBJ1-1; D possibly corresponds to TRBD1 (6 bases). The CDR3 covers 13 residues. Trimming stripped 3 bases from V and 2 bases from J, with 10 bases between. Germline V gives CDR1 DFQATT, CDR2 SNEGSKA (reference sequence). This chain's CDR3 is CSASSGENTEAFF. The DNA of the CDR3 is TGCAGTGCTAGTTCAGGGGAAAACACTGAAGCTTTCTTT.

This clone came up once. This sequence joins TRBV6-5 and TRBJ2-7, with TRBD1 as a possible D gene (7 bases). V was shortened by 8 bases and J by 0 bases, with 17 bases between the two germline ends. Germline-derived CDR1 and CDR2 are MNHEY and SVGAGI. CDR3 length: 15 residues. The DNA of the CDR3 is TGTGCCAGCCAGGGGGGAGGAGCAAGCTCCTACGAGCAGTACTTC. Protein sequence: CASQGGGASSYEQYF.

The gene calls are TRBV3-1 (or the pseudogene TRBV3-2) and TRBJ1-1; D might be TRBD1 (6 bases). Trimming removed 1 base from V and 4 bases from J, with 16 bases in between. CDR3 size: 16 residues. Germline-derived CDR1 and CDR2 are LGHDT and YNNKEL (reference sequence). The CDR3 nucleotides are TGTGCCAGCAGCCAAGCTCGCCAGGGGAATTTCACTGAAGCTTTCTTT. As protein: CASSQARQGNFTEAFF.

The chain joins TRBV6-2 or TRBV6-3 to TRBJ2-1; 8 bases map to TRBD1. The CDR3 spans 14 residues. Germline CDR1 is MNHEY and CDR2 is SVGEGT. The V and J ends lost 4 bases and 8 bases, in that order; junction bases with no gene match: 7. The CDR3 loop is CASSFLTGAHEQFF. Written as DNA, the CDR3 is TGTGCCAGCAGTTTTCTGACAGGGGCCCATGAGCAGTTCTTC.

J is TRBJ2-5 and V is TRBV11-2, with 8 nucleotides matching TRBD1. Germline values: CDR1 SGHAT, CDR2 FQNNGV. CDR3 length: 15 amino acids. Trimming removed 5 bases from V and 0 bases from J; junction bases left unmatched: 5. The CDR3 DNA follows: TGTGCCAGCAGCCATACGGGACAGGACCAAGAGACCCAGTACTTC. This gives the protein CASSHTGQDQETQYF.

The chain couples TRBV15 to TRBJ2-7; 7 positions match TRBD1. The germline CDR1 and CDR2 sequences are LNHNV and YYDKDF (reference sequence). With 1 base clipped from V and 1 base from J, the junction kept 4 bases outside the gene matches. The CDR3 has 15 residues. CDR3 loop: CATSRVDRASYEQYF. In nucleotides, the CDR3 is TGTGCCACCAGCAGAGTCGACAGGGCGTCCTACGAGCAGTACTTC.

The CDR3 region has the DNA TGTGCCAGCAGCCAAGAAGCTAGCGGGAGGCAAGGTGAGCAGTTCTTC. It specifies CASSQEASGRQGEQFF. V is TRBV4-2 and J is TRBJ2-1; 11 bases align to TRBD2. V shed 0 bases and J 9 bases; nucleotides not matched to a gene: 7. CDR1 is LGHNA, CDR2 YNFKEQ, per germline. CDR3 length equals 16 residues.

The J gene is TRBJ2-7, the V gene TRBV30; the D is unclear. V lost 2 bases and J 0 bases, leaving 14 bases between the germline ends. Looked up from germline, CDR1 is GTSNPN and CDR2 is SVGIG (reference sequence). The CDR3 extends over 15 amino acids. The CDR3 sequence is CAWSFATHSSYEQYF. The CDR3 DNA is TGTGCCTGGAGTTTTGCGACCCACAGCTCCTACGAGCAGTACTTC.

The V and J genes are TRBV28 and TRBJ1-5, with 12 bases aligning to TRBD1. V shed 5 bases and J 1 base; nucleotides not matched to a gene: 6. The CDR3 consists of 17 residues. Looked up from germline, CDR1 is MDHEN and CDR2 is SYDVKM. This CDR3 reads CASSEGGTGGSNQPQHF. CDR3 DNA sequence: TGTGCCAGCAGTGAGGGGGGGACAGGGGGCAGCAATCAGCCCCAGCATTTT.

The V gene is TRBV5-1, the J gene TRBJ1-2, with D maybe TRBD1 (5 bases). CDR3 length: 14 residues. In germline, CDR1 is SGHRS, CDR2 YFSETQ. The germline V and J ends were trimmed by 6 bases and 7 bases, with 19 bases remaining between them. As DNA, the CDR3 is TGCGCCAGCAAATTGGTCCTTACAGGCTCTGGCTACACCTTC. Amino acid sequence: CASKLVLTGSGYTF.

The chain employs TRBV5-1 and TRBJ2-3; a possible D gene is TRBD1 (6 bases). Looked up from germline, CDR1 is SGHRS and CDR2 is YFSETQ. V was pared by 6 bases and J by 2 bases, with 10 bases between. The CDR3 length is 13 residues. Here the CDR3 reads CASMTGDTDTQYF. The CDR3, as DNA: TGCGCCAGCATGACAGGCGACACAGATACGCAGTATTTT. Looking up the rest from reference TRBV5-1 and TRBJ2-3 gives the full variable domain: KAGVTQTPRYLIKTRGQQVTLSCSPISGHRSVSWYQQTPGQGLQFLFEYFSETQRNKGNFPGRFSGRQFSNSRSEMNVSTLELGDSALYLCASMTGDTDTQYFGPGTRLTVL.

The CDR3 nucleotides are TGTGCCAGCAGCCCTGACAGGGCAGCCTACAATGAGCAGTTCTTC. Amino acid sequence: CASSPDRAAYNEQFF. J is TRBJ2-1 and V is TRBV3-1 (or the pseudogene TRBV3-2), with TRBD1 matching over 7 bases. In germline, CDR1 is LGHDT, CDR2 YNNKEL (reference sequence). The CDR3 sequence is 15 residues long. V dropped 4 bases and J dropped 2; count of bases not matched to a gene: 5.

This clone has a single count. V is TRBV7-3 and J is TRBJ2-7; maybe TRBD1 (5 bases). This CDR3 is built from 15 residues. Trimming stripped 2 bases from V and 1 base from J, with 12 bases between. The germline gives CDR1 SGHTA, CDR2 FQGTGA. The CDR3 region has the DNA TGTGCCAGCAGCTTATTTGCAGGGCCTTCCTACGAGCAGTACTTC. Encoded protein: CASSLFAGPSYEQYF.

The chain recombines TRBV5-1 with TRBJ2-5; a weak D match, TRBD1 (5 bases). Germline CDR1 reads SGHRS; CDR2 reads YFSETQ. The germline V and J ends were trimmed by 0 bases and 5 bases, with 11 bases remaining between them. The CDR3 spans 14 residues. The CDR3 loop reads CASSLDRGEETQYF. In DNA form, the CDR3 reads TGCGCCAGCAGCTTGGATAGGGGTGAGGAGACCCAGTACTTC.

The J gene is TRBJ2-7, the V gene TRBV7-9; 8 nucleotides agree with TRBD2. The trim removed 6 bases at V and 0 bases at J, leaving 4 bases unmatched. The CDR3 is 14 residues long. Germline V gene data show CDR1 as SEHNR and CDR2 as FQNEAQ (reference sequence). The CDR3 is CASRAGGSSYEQYF. The CDR3 DNA is TGTGCCAGCAGGGCGGGAGGTAGCTCCTACGAGCAGTACTTC.

The V gene is TRBV5-4, the J gene TRBJ1-4, with 8 bases that match TRBD1. Germline CDR1 is SGHNT and CDR2 is YYREEE (reference sequence). Trimming took 0 bases from V and 1 from J; bases not matched to a gene: 8. The CDR3 is 18 residues long. CDR3 in amino acids: CASSLGQGALGTNEKLFF. In DNA, the CDR3 is TGTGCCAGCAGCTTGGGCCAGGGGGCGCTTGGAACTAATGAAAAACTGTTTTTT.

This chain uses TRBV11-2 with TRBJ2-3; TRBD2 agrees at 10 bases. Looked up from germline, CDR1 is SGHAT and CDR2 is FQNNGV. V was clipped by 6 bases and J by 4 bases; unmatched bases: 4. This CDR3 comprises 14 residues. CDR3 residues: CASRSSGGADTQYF. Written as DNA, the CDR3 is TGTGCCAGCAGATCGAGCGGGGGGGCAGATACGCAGTATTTT.

This rearrangement joins TRBV19 to TRBJ1-6, with D uncertain. CDR3 size: 15 residues. CDR1 and CDR2 from the germline V gene are LNHDA and SQIVND (reference sequence). V was trimmed by 7 bases and J by 0 bases, leaving 10 bases between them. The CDR3 sequence: CASTSAGSYNSPLHF. Here the CDR3 DNA reads TGTGCCAGTACGTCCGCCGGCTCCTATAATTCACCCCTCCACTTT.

The chain links TRBV5-1 to TRBJ1-4, with a weak D call TRBD1 (6 bases). Deletions cut 6 bases from V and 3 bases from J, with 15 bases between. CDR3 length: 15 residues. The V gene's germline CDR1 is SGHRS and CDR2 YFSETQ. The CDR3 reads CASTTGFVANEKLFF. Here the CDR3 DNA reads TGCGCCAGCACCACAGGGTTCGTAGCTAATGAAAAACTGTTTTTT.

J is TRBJ2-7 and V is TRBV6-4; 9 bases align to TRBD2. This CDR3 contains 16 residues. Unmatched junction bases numbered 13, after V lost 3 bases and J lost 7 bases. Germline values: CDR1 MRHNA, CDR2 SNTAGT. In DNA form, the CDR3 reads TGTGCCAGCAGTGAATCGTTTGCGGGAGGGCCGGGGGAGCAGTACTTC. Its translation: CASSESFAGGPGEQYF.

The V gene is TRBV6-2 or TRBV6-3, the J gene TRBJ2-7; TRBD2 matches at 12 bases. CDR3 size: 15 residues. Germline lookup yields CDR1 MNHEY and CDR2 SVGEGT. V trimming: 6 bases; J trimming: 6 bases; junction bases outside the gene matches: 9. Here the CDR3 DNA reads TGTGCCAGCAGCCCTCTAGCGGGAGGGCCTCCCGAGCAGTACTTC. Translating it yields CASSPLAGGPPEQYF.

The chain uses TRBV4-2 and TRBJ1-4; D unresolved. Germline CDR1 and CDR2: LGHNA and YNFKEQ. The CDR3 runs to 18 residues. V was cut by 0 bases and J by 0 bases, with 14 bases left in between. The CDR3 DNA sequence: TGTGCCAGCAGCCAAGATGAATCAAGTCAGACAACTAATGAAAAACTGTTTTTT. Its protein is CASSQDESSQTTNEKLFF.